Sequencing of this T cell receptor beta chain was carried out in a study of OX40 agonist ivuxolimab in advanced cancers. Study observations and caveats: There was clonal expansion of CD4+ and CD8+ blood T cells by week 6 at 0.1 to 3.0 mg/kg. CD4+ T cells averaged fewer expanded clones than CD8+ T cells.

Germline V CDR1 and CDR2: LNHDA, SQIVND (reference sequence). The CDR3 is 15 amino acids. V was pared by 3 bases and J by 3 bases, with 12 bases between. Assay: immunoSEQ multiplex PCR; the TCRdb copy retains only in-frame clones and omits some. The sample has about 69,000 clones, roughly nine tenths seen once; the top ten hold 0.25% to 0.3%. This clone was observed a few times. Its antigen is unknown. Sample: CD4+ or CD8+ T cells sorted from blood, taken in a trial of the OX40 agonist ivuxolimab. The chain joins TRBV19 to TRBJ1-5, with a possible D match to TRBD1 (5 bases). The source is an adult with an advanced solid tumor such as melanoma, head and neck, liver or kidney cancer. CDR3 sequence reads: CASSIEGLNNQPQHF. The CDR3 coding sequence is TGTGCCAGTAGTATTGAGGGGCTGAACAATCAGCCCCAGCATTTT.